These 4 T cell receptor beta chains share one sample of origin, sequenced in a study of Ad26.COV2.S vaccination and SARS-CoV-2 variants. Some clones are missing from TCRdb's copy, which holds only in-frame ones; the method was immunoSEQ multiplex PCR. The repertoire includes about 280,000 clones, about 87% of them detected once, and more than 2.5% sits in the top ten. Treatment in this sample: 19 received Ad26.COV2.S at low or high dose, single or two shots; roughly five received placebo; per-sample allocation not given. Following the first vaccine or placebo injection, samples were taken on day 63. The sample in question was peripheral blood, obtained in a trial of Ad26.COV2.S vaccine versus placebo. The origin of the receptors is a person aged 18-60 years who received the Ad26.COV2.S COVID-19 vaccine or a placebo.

The CDR3 here is CAISYSGRADTGELFF. In nucleotides, the CDR3 is TGTGCCATCAGTTATAGCGGGAGGGCCGACACCGGGGAGCTGTTTTTT. This rearrangement joins TRBV10-3 to TRBJ2-2, with TRBD2 matching over 11 bases. The germline gives CDR1 ENHRY, CDR2 SYGVKD. This CDR3 has 16 amino acids. The V gene end was trimmed by 5 bases and the J gene end by 3 bases; junction bases not matched to a gene: 5.

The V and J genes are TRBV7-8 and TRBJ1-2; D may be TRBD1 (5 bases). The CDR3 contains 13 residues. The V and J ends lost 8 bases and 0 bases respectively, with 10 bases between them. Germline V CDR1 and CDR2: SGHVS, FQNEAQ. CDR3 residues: CASGHGANYGYTF. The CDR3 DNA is TGTGCCAGCGGACACGGGGCTAACTATGGCTACACCTTC.

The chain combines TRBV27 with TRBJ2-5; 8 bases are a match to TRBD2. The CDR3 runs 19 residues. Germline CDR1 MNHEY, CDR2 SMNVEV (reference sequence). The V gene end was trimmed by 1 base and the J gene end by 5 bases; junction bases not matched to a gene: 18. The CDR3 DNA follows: TGTGCCAGCAGTTTATACGGCCCCGGCGGACTAGCTGAATGGGAGACCCAGTACTTC. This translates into CASSLYGPGGLAEWETQYF.

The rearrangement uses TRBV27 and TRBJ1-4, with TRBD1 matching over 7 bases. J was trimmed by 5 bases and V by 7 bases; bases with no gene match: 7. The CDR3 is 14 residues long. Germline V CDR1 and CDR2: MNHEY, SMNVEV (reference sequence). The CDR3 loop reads CASTSGRGNEKLFF. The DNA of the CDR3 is TGTGCCAGCACTTCTGGCAGGGGGAATGAAAAACTGTTTTTT.